These 6 T cell receptor beta chains were sequenced from one sample in a study of CD8+ T cells in alopecia areata. cDNA serving as the sequencing template came from extracted, reverse transcribed RNA. The data were produced by immunoSEQ multiplex PCR, yet TCRdb's version contains in-frame clones alone and is incomplete. The table includes some 120,000 clones, roughly 50% detected once. Sequenced: NKG2D-low CD8+ T cells sorted from blood. The origin of the receptors is a human donor with alopecia areata.

J is TRBJ2-7 and V is TRBV28, with unresolved D. This CDR3 spans 10 amino acids. Germline CDR1 MDHEN, CDR2 SYDVKM. V was clipped by 5 bases and J by 4 bases, with 3 bases between them. CDR3 sequence: CASSAYEQYF. The CDR3 bases are TGTGCCAGCAGTGCTTACGAGCAGTACTTC.

This chain uses TRBV30 with TRBJ1-2, with TRBD1 identical over 7 bases. This CDR3 has 13 residues. With 2 bases clipped from V and 4 bases from J, the junction kept 4 bases outside the gene matches. Germline CDR1 GTSNPN, CDR2 SVGIG (reference sequence). This CDR3 reads CAWSLWDSYGYTF. CDR3 DNA sequence: TGTGCCTGGAGTCTCTGGGACAGCTATGGCTACACCTTC.

The chain has TRBV6-4 and TRBJ2-1; D gene ambiguous. Germline V lookup: CDR1 MRHNA, CDR2 SNTAGT. V lost 0 bases, J lost 3 bases, and 0 bases lay in between. This CDR3 contains 12 residues. In nucleotides, the CDR3 is TGTGCCAGCAGTGACTCCTACAATGAGCAGTTCTTC. It encodes CASSDSYNEQFF.

This clone appeared a single time. V gene TRBV5-6 combines with J gene TRBJ2-7; either TRBD1 or TRBD2 may fit D (5 bases each). CDR1 is SGHDT, CDR2 YYEEEE, per germline. V gave up 7 bases and J gave up 3 bases, with 11 bases separating them. The CDR3 is made up of 12 amino acids. CDR3 sequence reads: CASGRGDYEQYF. CDR3 DNA: TGTGCCAGCGGAAGAGGGGACTACGAGCAGTACTTC.

The gene calls are TRBV30 and TRBJ2-3; D call uncertain. The germline V gene has CDR1 GTSNPN and CDR2 SVGIG (reference sequence). Trimming stripped 2 bases from V and 0 bases from J, with 9 bases between. This CDR3 spans 14 amino acids. The CDR3 sequence is CAWSSAFSTDTQYF. The CDR3 nucleotides read TGTGCCTGGAGTTCAGCTTTCAGCACAGATACGCAGTATTTT.

This chain joins TRBV29-1 and TRBJ2-5; D is tentatively TRBD1 or TRBD2 (5 bases each). The J call is uncertain, as TRBJ2-7 better fits the DNA end. The CDR3 spans 15 residues. Germline CDR1 and CDR2: SQVTM and ANQGSEA. In DNA form, the CDR3 reads TGCAGCGTTGAAGCAGAGGGTCAGGGAGCCTACGAGCAGTACTTC. Its translation: CSVEAEGQGAYEQYF.